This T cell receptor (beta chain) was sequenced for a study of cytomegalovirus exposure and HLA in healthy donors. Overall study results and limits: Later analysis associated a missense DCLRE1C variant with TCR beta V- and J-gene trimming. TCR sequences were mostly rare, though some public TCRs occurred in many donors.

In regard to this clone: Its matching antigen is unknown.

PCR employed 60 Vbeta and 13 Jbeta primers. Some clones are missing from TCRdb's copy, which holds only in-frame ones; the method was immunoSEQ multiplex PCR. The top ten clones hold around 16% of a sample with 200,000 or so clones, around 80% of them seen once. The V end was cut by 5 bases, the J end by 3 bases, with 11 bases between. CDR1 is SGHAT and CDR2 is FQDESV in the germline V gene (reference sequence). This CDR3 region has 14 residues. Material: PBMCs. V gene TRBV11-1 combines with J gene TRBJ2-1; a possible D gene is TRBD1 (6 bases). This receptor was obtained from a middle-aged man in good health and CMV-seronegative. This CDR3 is CASSARDNYNEQFF. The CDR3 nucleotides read TGTGCCAGCAGCGCCCGGGACAACTACAATGAGCAGTTCTTC.